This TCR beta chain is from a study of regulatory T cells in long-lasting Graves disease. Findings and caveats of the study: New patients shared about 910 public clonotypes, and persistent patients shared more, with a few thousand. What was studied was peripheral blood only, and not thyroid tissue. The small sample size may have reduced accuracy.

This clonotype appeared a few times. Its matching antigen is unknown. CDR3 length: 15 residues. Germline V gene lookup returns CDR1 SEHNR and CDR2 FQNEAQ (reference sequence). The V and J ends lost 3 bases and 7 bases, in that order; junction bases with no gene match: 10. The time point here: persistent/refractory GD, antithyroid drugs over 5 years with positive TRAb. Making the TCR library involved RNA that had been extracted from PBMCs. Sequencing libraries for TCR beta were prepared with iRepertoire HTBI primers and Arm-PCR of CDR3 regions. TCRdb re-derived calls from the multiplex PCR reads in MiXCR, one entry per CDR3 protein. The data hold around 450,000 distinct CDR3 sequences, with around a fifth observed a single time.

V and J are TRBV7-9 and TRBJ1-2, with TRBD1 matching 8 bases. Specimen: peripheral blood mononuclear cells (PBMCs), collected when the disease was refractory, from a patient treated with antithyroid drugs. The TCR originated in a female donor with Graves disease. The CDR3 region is CASSFSGQGKGGYTF. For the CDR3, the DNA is TGTGCCAGCAGCTTCTCTGGACAGGGAAAGGGTGGCTACACCTTC.